A selection of T cell receptor beta chains follows, all from one sample in a study of blood T cell repertoires in COVID-19. Sequencing used immunoSEQ multiplex PCR; TCRdb keeps in-frame clones, though not all of them. The data contain roughly 300,000 clones, roughly 90% of them singletons. The sequenced sample was peripheral blood. These receptors all come from a young man who had recovered from COVID-19. Both conserved end residues are part of each CDR3. D genes are given only for firm matches. Expanded clones are given a class, and other clones once, few, many or no size at all.

TRBJ2-3 | NA | TRBV5-1 | TRBD2 | TGCGCCAGCAGCTTGGCGGGGGGGACTAGTGGCACAGATACGCAGTATTTT | CASSLAGGTSGTDTQYF
TRBJ2-1 | NA | TRBV25-1 | TRBD2 | TGTGCCAGCAGTGAGTCTAGCGGTAACTCCTACAATGAGCAGTTCTTC | CASSESSGNSYNEQFF
TRBJ1-2 | NA | TRBV19 | NA | TGTGCCAGTTTGGAGACAGGCAGAGATGGCTACACCTTC | CASLETGRDGYTF
TRBJ1-1 | NA | TRBV19 | TRBD1 | TGTGCCAGTAGTTTAGGACAGGTCGGCACTGAAGCTTTCTTT | CASSLGQVGTEAFF
TRBJ2-5 | NA | TRBV11-2 | TRBD2 | TGTGCCAGCAGCCCCGACCCAATGGGCCGGGAGGCCCAGTACTTC | CASSPDPMGREAQYF
TRBJ1-5 | NA | TRBV19 | TRBD1 | TGTGCCAGTAGGTCGGCGACCAGGGGGCTGGGGCAGCCCCAGCATTTT | CASRSATRGLGQPQHF
TRBJ1-2 | NA | TRBV28 | NA | TGTGCCAGCACCCCGGACAGCTGGGACGGCTACACCTTC | CASTPDSWDGYTF
TRBJ2-1 | NA | TRBV6-2/TRBV6-3 | TRBD2 | TGTGCCAGCAGTTACTCGCGGGGGGTCAGCAATGAGCAGTTCTTC | CASSYSRGVSNEQFF
TRBJ2-3 | NA | TRBV7-3 | NA | TGTGCCAGCAGCGCTGCTATAACAGATACGCAGTATTTT | CASSAAITDTQYF
TRBJ2-2 | NA | TRBV15 | TRBD2 | TGTGCCTCTGGACTAGTGGTGGCCGGGGAGCTGTTTTTT | CASGLVVAGELFF
TRBJ2-7 | NA | TRBV7-9 | NA | TGTGCCAGCAGATCTAACTACGAGCAGTACTTC | CASRSNYEQYF
TRBJ1-2 | NA | TRBV6-5 | TRBD1 | TGTGCCAGCAGTTTATCCGGGACAGGGGTCTATGGCTACACCTTC | CASSLSGTGVYGYTF
TRBJ2-1 | NA | TRBV5-1 | NA | TGCGCCAGCAGCTCGGGCTCCTACAATGAGCAGTTCTTC | CASSSGSYNEQFF
TRBJ1-3 | few | TRBV5-6 | NA | TGTGCCAGCAGCCCAGGACTCCCGAACGGAAACACCATATATTTT | CASSPGLPNGNTIYF
TRBJ2-7 | NA | TRBV15 | NA | TGTGCCACCAGCAGAGATCGCGGGGTCTCCTACGAGCAGTACTTC | CATSRDRGVSYEQYF
TRBJ2-7 | once | TRBV5-4 | TRBD2 | TGTGCCAGCAGCCCCGCTAGCGGGGGCACAGAGTACGAGCAGTACTTC | CASSPASGGTEYEQYF
TRBJ1-1 | NA | TRBV7-9 | NA | TGTGCCAGCAGCTTAGTGACAGGGAACACTGAAGCTTTCTTT | CASSLVTGNTEAFF
TRBJ2-3 | NA | TRBV7-3 | TRBD2 | TGTGCCAGCAGCGTCACCGCGGGGGGCACGCAGTATTTT | CASSVTAGGTQYF
TRBJ2-5 | NA | TRBV18 | NA | TGTGCCAGCTCACCTCGACAGGCAGAGACCCAGTACTTC | CASSPRQAETQYF
TRBJ2-7 | NA | TRBV19 | TRBD2 | TGTGCCAGTAGTTTTGGCGGGACTAGAGGGGGTCTCTACGAGCAGTACTTC | CASSFGGTRGGLYEQYF
TRBJ1-4 | NA | TRBV4-1 | NA | TGCGCCAGCAGCTCTAGCATCGAGGGGGACAAACTGTTTTTT | CASSSSIEGDKLFF
TRBJ2-2 | NA | TRBV5-8 | NA | TGTGCCAGCAGCCGGGACCGCCCGGGAGCCGGGGAGCTGTTTTTT | CASSRDRPGAGELFF
TRBJ2-3 | NA | TRBV6-5 | NA | TGTGCCAGCAGTTATTCAGGGAGGACAGATACGCAGTATTTT | CASSYSGRTDTQYF
TRBJ1-2 | NA | TRBV7-9 | TRBD1 | TGTGCCAGCAGCTTACAAGAGGGACAGGGACTTATCACCTTC | CASSLQEGQGLITF
TRBJ2-7 | NA | TRBV6-5 | NA | TGTGCCAGCGCAGGCACATCTTACGAGCAGTACTTC | CASAGTSYEQYF
TRBJ2-2 | NA | TRBV13 | TRBD2 | TGTGCCAGCAGCCAACTAGCGGGAGTAGGCACCGGGGAGCTGTTTTTT | CASSQLAGVGTGELFF
TRBJ2-1 | few | TRBV27 | TRBD1 | TGTGCCAGCAGCCCGACAGGGTCTGGGGAGCAGTTCTTC | CASSPTGSGEQFF